Shown below are 18 T cell receptor beta chains from a single sample sequenced in a study of cytomegalovirus exposure and HLA in healthy donors. Researchers ran the PCR with 60 Vbeta and 13 Jbeta primers. Repertoires were generated with immunoSEQ multiplex PCR, while TCRdb's copy carries only in-frame clones and drops some. Of 150,000 or so clones listed, 60% to 85% were seen once; the top ten hold 6% to 8.5%. Specimen: PBMCs. The receptors were sampled from a man aged 25-45 years in good health and CMV-seronegative.

This clone turned up a few times. This chain uses TRBV11-3 with TRBJ2-2; no firm D call. V was trimmed by 5 bases and J by 7 bases, leaving 8 bases between them. Germline assignment: CDR1 SGHNT and CDR2 YENEEA. This CDR3 comprises 12 residues. CDR3 DNA: TGTGCCAGCAGCGCCTTCGGCGGGGAGCTGTTTTTT. Translation gives CASSAFGGELFF.

Of note for this clone: Other DNA sequences of this sample code for an identical CDR3. The CDR3 nucleotides are TGTGCCAGCAGCGTGGGACAACAAGAGACCCAGTACTTC. Encoded protein: CASSVGQQETQYF. The chain is built from TRBV7-7 and TRBJ2-5, with D possibly matching TRBD1 (6 bases). The V and J ends lost 5 bases and 2 bases respectively, with 9 bases between them. This CDR3 has 13 amino acids. Germline lookup yields CDR1 SSHAT and CDR2 FNYEAQ (reference sequence). Combining the CDR3 with reference TRBV7-7 and TRBJ2-5 gives the whole variable domain GAGVSQSPRYKVTKRGQDVTLRCDPISSHATLYWYQQALGQGPEFLTYFNYEAQPDKSGLPSDRFSAERPEGSISTLTIQRTEQRDSAMYRCASSVGQQETQYFGPGTRLLVL.

This chain joins TRBV27 and TRBJ2-1; unclear D gene. V lost 5 bases and J lost 6, with 5 bases in between. Germline CDR1 and CDR2: MNHEY and SMNVEV (reference sequence). The CDR3 spans 11 residues. CDR3 in DNA: TGTGCCAGCAGTCGGAGCAATGAGCAGTTCTTC. Its protein product is CASSRSNEQFF.

In this sample, this clone turned up once. The CDR3, as DNA: TGTGCCAGCAGGCCCCCGGTAAACTATGGCTACACCTTC. Its translation is CASRPPVNYGYTF. The chain couples TRBV6-6 to TRBJ1-2; D not certain. The CDR3 is 13 amino acids. Trimming cost V 6 bases and J 2 bases, with 10 bases left between them. Germline values: CDR1 MNHNY, CDR2 SVGAGI (reference sequence).

The chain carries TRBV5-1 and TRBJ2-2; D not certain. Germline V lookup: CDR1 SGHRS, CDR2 YFSETQ. The CDR3 spans 15 residues. Trimming removed 1 base at V and 0 bases at J, with 7 bases between. In nucleotides, the CDR3 is TGCGCCAGCAGCTTGCAGGATCCGAACACCGGGGAGCTGTTTTTT. This sequence encodes CASSLQDPNTGELFF.

This chain joins TRBV29-1 and TRBJ1-2; 8 nucleotides line up with TRBD1. The CDR3 length is 16 residues. V lost 1 base, J lost 3 bases, and 10 bases stayed unmatched. Germline V gene data show CDR1 as SQVTM and CDR2 as ANQGSEA. The CDR3 spells CSVEGRAGGYDYGYTF. As DNA, the CDR3 is TGCAGCGTTGAAGGGCGGGCAGGGGGCTACGACTATGGCTACACCTTC.

The rearrangement links TRBV27 to TRBJ1-4; D remains ambiguous. Trimming took off 2 bases at V and 6 bases at J, with 10 bases between the two ends. Germline V gene data show CDR1 as MNHEY and CDR2 as SMNVEV (reference sequence). The CDR3 consists of 14 residues. The CDR3 DNA sequence: TGTGCCAGCAGTTTAGTTTCGAGAGATGAAAAACTGTTTTTT. Encoded protein: CASSLVSRDEKLFF. The entire variable domain, with the rest obtained from reference TRBV27 and TRBJ1-4, is as follows: EAQVTQNPRYLITVTGKKLTVTCSQNMNHEYMSWYRQDPGLGLRQIYYSMNVEVTDKGDVPEGYKVSRKEKRNFPLILESPSPNQTSLYFCASSLVSRDEKLFFGSGTQLSVL.

The chain links TRBV6-5 to TRBJ2-1; 11 bases match TRBD1. CDR3 length equals 15 residues. From germline, CDR1 is MNHEY and CDR2 SVGAGI. Trimming at V came to 2 bases and at J to 6 bases, leaving 3 bases not matched to a gene. The CDR3 here is CASSYRGQGVNEQFF. In DNA, the CDR3 is TGTGCCAGCAGTTACAGGGGACAGGGGGTCAATGAGCAGTTCTTC.

This chain links TRBV7-2 with TRBJ1-2; D is undetermined. CDR1 and CDR2 (germline): SGHTA, FQGNSA. Trimming stripped 2 bases from V and 8 bases from J, with 6 bases between. The CDR3 sequence is 11 residues long. CDR3 bases: TGTGCCAGCAGCTTATCCTCGGGCTACACCTTC. Encoded protein: CASSLSSGYTF.

The chain employs TRBV25-1 and TRBJ2-6, with TRBD1 matching over 8 bases. The CDR3 has 18 residues. Unmatched junction bases numbered 7, after V lost 2 bases and J lost 1 base. Germline CDR1 is MGHDK and CDR2 is SYGVNS. The CDR3 DNA reads TGTGCCAGCAGTGAAGTAAGGACAGGGAGTTCTGGGGCCAACGTCCTGACTTTC. This sequence encodes CASSEVRTGSSGANVLTF.

The chain uses TRBV5-1 and TRBJ2-1; a weak D match, TRBD2 (6 bases). The V end was cut by 3 bases, the J end by 10 bases, with 14 bases between. The CDR3 loop spans 13 amino acids. Per the germline V gene, CDR1 is SGHRS and CDR2 is YFSETQ. As DNA, the CDR3 is TGCGCCAGCAGCTCAACTAGCACGGTAGAGCAGTTCTTC. Translating gives CASSSTSTVEQFF.

The chain has TRBV18 and TRBJ1-1; 7 positions match TRBD1. The CDR3 runs 15 residues. V gave up 3 bases and J gave up 2 bases; unmatched junction bases: 6. CDR1 and CDR2 (germline): KGHSH, LQKENI. Here the CDR3 DNA reads TGTGCCAGCTCACCTCCCGGGACAGCTAACACTGAAGCTTTCTTT. Its protein is CASSPPGTANTEAFF.

The chain recombines TRBV9 with TRBJ1-4; D is unclear. CDR3 size: 16 residues. CDR1 and CDR2 from the germline V gene are SGDLS and YYNGEE. V was cut by 4 bases and J by 6 bases, with 19 bases left in between. The CDR3 nucleotides are TGTGCCAGCAGCCGGGGTGATTGGACGGCCGATGAAAAACTGTTTTTT. Amino acids: CASSRGDWTADEKLFF.

V and J are TRBV29-1 and TRBJ1-4; no clear D gene. V was clipped by 7 bases and J by 4 bases, with 10 bases between them. This CDR3 has 12 amino acids. Germline V gives CDR1 SQVTM, CDR2 ANQGSEA. DNA for the CDR3: TGCAGCGCTGCTTCGGGTAATGAAAAACTGTTTTTT. It translates to CSAASGNEKLFF.

The chain carries TRBV10-2 and TRBJ2-3, with a weak D call TRBD2 (6 bases). With 6 bases removed from V and 1 base from J, the gap between germline ends came to 11 bases. This CDR3 is 14 amino acids long. Germline loops: CDR1 WSHSY, CDR2 SAAADI. In DNA, the CDR3 is TGCGCCAGCAGGGAGGCTAGCGGCACAGATACGCAGTATTTT. Its translation: CASREASGTDTQYF.

The chain employs TRBV7-9 and TRBJ1-4; D is perhaps TRBD1 (6 bases). Germline lookup yields CDR1 SEHNR and CDR2 FQNEAQ (reference sequence). Deletions cut 4 bases from V and 6 bases from J, with 9 bases between. The CDR3 is made up of 13 amino acids. DNA for the CDR3: TGTGCCAGCAGCTCCTCAGGGGATGAAAAACTGTTTTTT. Its translation is CASSSSGDEKLFF.

V and J are TRBV9 and TRBJ1-2, with D unresolved. The CDR3 runs to 14 residues. The germline V gene has CDR1 SGDLS and CDR2 YYNGEE. With 0 bases removed from V and 2 bases from J, the gap between germline ends came to 8 bases. The CDR3 sequence is CASSVAAGNYGYTF. CDR3 DNA: TGTGCCAGCAGCGTAGCAGCGGGGAACTATGGCTACACCTTC.

The rearrangement links TRBV9 to TRBJ2-7, with TRBD1 matching 9 bases. The CDR3 runs to 16 residues. V lost 4 bases, J lost 6 bases, and 14 bases stayed unmatched. CDR1 SGDLS and CDR2 YYNGEE come from the germline V gene. CDR3 loop: CASSPRVGTGWGEQYF. The CDR3 DNA reads TGTGCCAGCAGCCCACGTGTGGGGACAGGGTGGGGCGAGCAGTACTTC.